This T cell receptor (beta chain) was documented in a study of early T cells in non-severe SARS-CoV-2 infection. Study-wide context: With bulk RNA from unsorted whole blood as input, sequencing yielded unpaired chains. Study-wide points: Matching results from VDJdb favored anti-spike CD8 responses, leaving private and CD4 specificities undetected.

This clonotype has at least ten counts. Antigen specificity is unknown. Unique molecular identifiers were attached to individual cDNA molecules. Using its own MiXCR run on the 5' RACE reads, TCRdb lists one record per CDR3 protein. The sample gives about 80,000 distinct CDR3 sequences, roughly 12% of which show up once; less than 20% is in the top ten. CDR3 length: 13 amino acids. Looked up from germline, CDR1 is DFQATT and CDR2 is SNEGSKA (reference sequence). Losses at the gene ends were 3 bases for V and 6 bases for J; bases not matched to a gene: 3. This TCR was sampled from an adult who was a healthcare worker with PCR-confirmed SARS-CoV-2 infection or an uninfected control (not recorded which). The donor label of this sample is uncertain. The sample in question was whole blood, obtained at baseline. The gene calls are TRBV20-1 and TRBJ2-2; 8 positions match TRBD2. In DNA, the CDR3 is TGCAGTGCTAGGGGACTAGTCCCCGGGGAGCTGTTTTTT. Translation gives CSARGLVPGELFF.